This T cell receptor beta chain is drawn from a study of T-cell memory formation after mild COVID-19. General study results and limits: Clones from the second wave (peaking day 37) had unconfirmed SARS-CoV-2 specificity.

A single record per CDR3 protein comes from TCRdb applying MiXCR to the 5' RACE reads. The sample contains approximately 40,000 distinct CDR3 sequences, about an eighth of which appear only once. V was clipped by 3 bases and J by 4 bases; unmatched bases: 11. The length of the CDR3 is 17 residues. This clonotype was counted at least ten times. Its antigen is undetermined. Sequenced material: PBMCs or a T cell subset sorted from them (not recorded which). J is TRBJ2-2 and V is TRBV12-3 or TRBV12-4; TRBD2 aligns across 7 bases. The clonotype comes from a man aged 18-30 years who had mild COVID-19 (a few samples of this study predate the infection). Cell type and time point are not known. The CDR3 loop reads CASSFTRRGGITGELFF. The CDR3 bases are TGTGCCAGCAGTTTCACTCGAAGGGGAGGGATCACCGGGGAGCTGTTTTTT.